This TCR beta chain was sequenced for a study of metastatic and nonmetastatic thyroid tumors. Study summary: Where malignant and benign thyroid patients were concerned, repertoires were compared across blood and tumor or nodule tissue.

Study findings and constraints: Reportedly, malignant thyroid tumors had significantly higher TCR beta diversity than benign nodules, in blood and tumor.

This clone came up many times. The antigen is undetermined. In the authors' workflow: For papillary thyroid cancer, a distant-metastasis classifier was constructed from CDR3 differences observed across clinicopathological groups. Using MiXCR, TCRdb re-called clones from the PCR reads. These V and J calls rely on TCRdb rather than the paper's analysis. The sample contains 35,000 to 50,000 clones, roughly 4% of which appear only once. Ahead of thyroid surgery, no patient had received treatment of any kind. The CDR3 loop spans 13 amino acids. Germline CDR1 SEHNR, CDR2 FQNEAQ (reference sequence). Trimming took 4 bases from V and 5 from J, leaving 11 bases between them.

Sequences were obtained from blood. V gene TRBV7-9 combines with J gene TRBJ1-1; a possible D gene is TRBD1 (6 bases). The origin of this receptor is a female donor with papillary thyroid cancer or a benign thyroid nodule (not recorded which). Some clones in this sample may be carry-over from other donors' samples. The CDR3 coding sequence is TGTGCCAGCAGCTCAGGGGTAGAGACTGAAGCTTTCTTT. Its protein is CASSSGVETEAFF.